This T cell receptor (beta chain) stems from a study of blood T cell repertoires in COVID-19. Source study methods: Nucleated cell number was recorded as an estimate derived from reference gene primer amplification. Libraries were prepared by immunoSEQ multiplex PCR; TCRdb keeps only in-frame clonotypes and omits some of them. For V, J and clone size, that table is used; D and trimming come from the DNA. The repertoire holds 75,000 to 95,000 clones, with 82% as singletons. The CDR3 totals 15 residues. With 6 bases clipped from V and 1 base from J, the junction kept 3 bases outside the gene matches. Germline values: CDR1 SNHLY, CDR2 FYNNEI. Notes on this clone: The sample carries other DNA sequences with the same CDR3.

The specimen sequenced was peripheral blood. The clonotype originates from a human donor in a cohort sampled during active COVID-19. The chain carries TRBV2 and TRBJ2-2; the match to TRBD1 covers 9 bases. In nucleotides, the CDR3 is TGTGCCAGCAGCGGGACAGGGTTGAACACCGGGGAGCTGTTTTTT. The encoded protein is CASSGTGLNTGELFF.